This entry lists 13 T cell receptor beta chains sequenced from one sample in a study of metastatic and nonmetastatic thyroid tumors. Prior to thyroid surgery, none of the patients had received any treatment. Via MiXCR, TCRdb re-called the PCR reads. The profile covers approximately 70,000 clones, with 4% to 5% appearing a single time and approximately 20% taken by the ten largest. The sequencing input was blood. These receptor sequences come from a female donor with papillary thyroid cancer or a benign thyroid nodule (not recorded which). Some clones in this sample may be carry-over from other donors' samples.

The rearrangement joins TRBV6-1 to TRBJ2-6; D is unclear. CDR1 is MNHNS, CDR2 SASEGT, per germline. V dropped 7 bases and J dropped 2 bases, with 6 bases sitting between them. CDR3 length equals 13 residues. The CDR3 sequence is CASKDPGANVLTF. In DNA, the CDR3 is TGTGCCAGCAAGGACCCTGGGGCCAACGTCCTGACTTTC.

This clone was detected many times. DNA of the CDR3: TGTGCCAGTAGTGCCGTGGCAGGGCGAGGCTACACCTTC. Amino acids: CASSAVAGRGYTF. The gene calls are TRBV19 and TRBJ1-2; tentative D call: TRBD1 (5 bases). V lost 5 bases and J lost 8, with 15 bases in between. The CDR3 has 13 residues. Germline V gives CDR1 LNHDA, CDR2 SQIVND (reference sequence).

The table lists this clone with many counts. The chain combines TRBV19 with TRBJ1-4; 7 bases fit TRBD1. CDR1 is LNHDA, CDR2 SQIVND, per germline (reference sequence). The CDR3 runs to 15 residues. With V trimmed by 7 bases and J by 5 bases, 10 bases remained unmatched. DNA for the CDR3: TGTGCCAGTACCCCATCGACAGGGACGAATGAAAAACTGTTTTTT. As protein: CASTPSTGTNEKLFF.

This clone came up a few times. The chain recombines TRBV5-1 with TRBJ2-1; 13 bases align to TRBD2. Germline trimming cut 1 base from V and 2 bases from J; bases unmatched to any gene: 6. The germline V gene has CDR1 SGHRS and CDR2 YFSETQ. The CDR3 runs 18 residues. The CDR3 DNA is TGCGCCAGCAGCTTGACCGGGACTAGCGGGACGACCTACAATGAGCAGTTCTTC. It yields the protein CASSLTGTSGTTYNEQFF.

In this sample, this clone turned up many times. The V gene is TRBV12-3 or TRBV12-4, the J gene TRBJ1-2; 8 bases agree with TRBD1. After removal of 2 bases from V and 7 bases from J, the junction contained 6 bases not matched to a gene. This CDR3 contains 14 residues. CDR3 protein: CASSLLGQGTGYTF. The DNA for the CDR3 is TGTGCCAGCAGTTTATTAGGACAGGGAACTGGCTACACCTTC.

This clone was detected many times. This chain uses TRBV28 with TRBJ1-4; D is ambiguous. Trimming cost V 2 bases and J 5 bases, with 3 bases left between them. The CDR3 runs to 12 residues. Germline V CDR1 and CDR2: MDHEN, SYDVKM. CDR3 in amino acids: CASSLRNEKLFF. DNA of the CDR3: TGTGCCAGCAGTTTAAGGAATGAAAAACTGTTTTTT.

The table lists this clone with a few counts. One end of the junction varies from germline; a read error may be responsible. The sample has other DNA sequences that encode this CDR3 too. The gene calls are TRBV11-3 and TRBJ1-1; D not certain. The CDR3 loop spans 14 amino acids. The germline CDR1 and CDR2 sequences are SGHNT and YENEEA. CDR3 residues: CASSFGNMNTEAFF. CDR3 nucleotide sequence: TGTGCCAGCAGCTTCGGCAACATGAACACCGAAGCTTTCTTT.

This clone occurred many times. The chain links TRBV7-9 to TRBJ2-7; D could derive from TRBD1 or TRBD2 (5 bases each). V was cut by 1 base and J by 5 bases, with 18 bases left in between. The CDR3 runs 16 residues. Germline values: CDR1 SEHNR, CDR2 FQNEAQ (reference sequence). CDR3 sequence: CASSLGGTPSWDEQYF. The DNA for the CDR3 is TGTGCCAGCAGCTTAGGAGGGACCCCCTCGTGGGACGAGCAGTACTTC. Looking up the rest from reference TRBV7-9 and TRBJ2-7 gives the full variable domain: DTGVSQNPRHKITKRGQNVTFRCDPISEHNRLYWYRQTLGQGPEFLTYFQNEAQLEKSRLLSDRFSAERPKGSFSTLEIQRTEQGDSAMYLCASSLGGTPSWDEQYFGPGTRLTVT.

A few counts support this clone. CDR3 sequence: CSAPKPSYAEQFF. The CDR3 DNA is TGCAGTGCTCCAAAGCCGTCCTATGCTGAGCAGTTCTTC. The chain couples TRBV20-1 to TRBJ2-1; D is unclear. Trimming cost V 5 bases and J 9 bases, with 17 bases left between them. There are 13 residues in the CDR3. Germline lookup yields CDR1 DFQATT and CDR2 SNEGSKA (reference sequence).

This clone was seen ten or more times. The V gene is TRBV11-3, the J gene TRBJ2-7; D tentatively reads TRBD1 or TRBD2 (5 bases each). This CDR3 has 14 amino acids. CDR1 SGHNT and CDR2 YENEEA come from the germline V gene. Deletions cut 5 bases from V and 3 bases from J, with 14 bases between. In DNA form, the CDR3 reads TGTGCCAGCAGCGCCGGGACGGCAAACTACGAGCAGTACTTC. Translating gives CASSAGTANYEQYF.

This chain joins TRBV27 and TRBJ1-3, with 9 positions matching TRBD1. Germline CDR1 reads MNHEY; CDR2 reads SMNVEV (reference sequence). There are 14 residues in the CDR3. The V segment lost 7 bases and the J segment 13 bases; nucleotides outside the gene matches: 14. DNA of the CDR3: TGTGCCAGCATTTCCGGACAGGGGAGTACCACAATATATTTT. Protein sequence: CASISGQGSTTIYF.

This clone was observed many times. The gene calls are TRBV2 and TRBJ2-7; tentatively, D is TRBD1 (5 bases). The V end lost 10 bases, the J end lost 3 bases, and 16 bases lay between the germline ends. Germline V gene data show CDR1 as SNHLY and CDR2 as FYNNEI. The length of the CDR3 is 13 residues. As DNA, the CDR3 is TGTGCCACCGCCGGGCAGGGTAACTACGAGCAGTACTTC. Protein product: CATAGQGNYEQYF.

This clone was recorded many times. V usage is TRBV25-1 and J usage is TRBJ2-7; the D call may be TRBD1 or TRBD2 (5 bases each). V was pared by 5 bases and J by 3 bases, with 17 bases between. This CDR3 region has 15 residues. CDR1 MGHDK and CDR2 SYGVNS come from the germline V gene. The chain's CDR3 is CASSRGQGGLYEQYF. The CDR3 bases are TGTGCCAGCAGTCGGGGCCAGGGCGGACTCTACGAGCAGTACTTC.